The clone carrying this T cell receptor beta chain was observed a single time. The antigen is undetermined. The sample comes from a study of Ad26.COV2.S vaccination and SARS-CoV-2 variants. Study-level information: Donor got 5x10^10 or 1x10^11 viral particles of Ad26.COV2.S.

Clones were read by immunoSEQ multiplex PCR, and TCRdb kept only the in-frame ones, dropping some. The sample yields 350,000 to 500,000 clones, 80% to 95% seen once. The germline gives CDR1 MNHEY, CDR2 SMNVEV (reference sequence). V gave up 6 bases and J gave up 4 bases, with 15 bases separating them. This CDR3 spans 14 amino acids. Treatment meaning: some 20 received Ad26.COV2.S at low or high dose, single or two shots; roughly five received placebo; per-sample allocation not given. On day 63 after the first injection, vaccine and placebo recipients gave samples. Findings of the study overall: Recipients of either vaccine or placebo displayed similar breadth of non-spike TCRs. Participants in the vaccine arm had higher spike-specific TCR breadth; placebo recipients had lower.

The rearrangement joins TRBV27 to TRBJ2-5; D ambiguous. The clonotype comes from a person aged 18-65 years who received the Ad26.COV2.S COVID-19 vaccine or a placebo. The sample here was peripheral blood, taken in a trial of Ad26.COV2.S vaccine versus placebo. The CDR3 bases are TGTGCCAGCAGCCCCGGGTGGAGCGTAGAGACCCAGTACTTC. Amino acid sequence: CASSPGWSVETQYF.